One sample yielded the 25 T cell receptor beta chains listed below, sequenced in a study of cytomegalovirus exposure and HLA in healthy donors. Use of 60 Vbeta and 13 Jbeta primers characterized the PCR. Assay used: immunoSEQ multiplex PCR; TCRdb lists only in-frame clones, some missing. There are 100,000 to 150,000 clones in the sample; 74% occur only once, and 4.2% lies in the top ten. Sequencing was carried out using PBMCs. Receptors were obtained from a woman between 45 and 65 years old in good health and CMV-seropositive.

The gene calls are TRBV11-2 and TRBJ2-7, with 9 bases aligning to TRBD1. The trim removed 8 bases at V and 2 bases at J, leaving 10 bases unmatched. CDR1 is SGHAT, CDR2 FQNNGV, per germline. The CDR3 is made up of 15 amino acids. This CDR3 is CASSWTGTGPYEQYF. CDR3 DNA: TGTGCCAGCTCGTGGACCGGGACAGGGCCCTACGAGCAGTACTTC. Based on the CDR3 plus reference TRBV11-2 and TRBJ2-7, the full variable domain is EAGVAQSPRYKIIEKRQSVAFWCNPISGHATLYWYQQILGQGPKLLIQFQNNGVVDDSQLPKDRFSAERLKGVDSTLKIQPAKLEDSAVYLCASSWTGTGPYEQYFGPGTRLTVT.

The genes are TRBV21-1 and TRBJ1-3. TRBV21-1 is given as a pseudogene. The CDR3 is 15 amino acids. In nucleotides, the CDR3 is TGTGCCAGCAGCAAAGGGGGGTTGGGGGGGAGAACCATATATTTT. It is translated as CASSKGGLGGRTIYF.

This chain uses TRBV2 with TRBJ2-3, with a weak D call TRBD2 (5 bases). The V gene lost 6 bases and the J gene lost 0 bases, with 10 bases spanning the gap. CDR1 is SNHLY and CDR2 is FYNNEI in the germline V gene. This CDR3 is 14 amino acids long. CDR3 in DNA: TGTGCCAGCAGGCAGGAGGTGAGCACAGATACGCAGTATTTT. As protein: CASRQEVSTDTQYF.

CDR3 residues: CSAGPFPGYEQYF. Here the CDR3 DNA reads TGCAGCGCAGGGCCTTTCCCAGGATACGAGCAGTACTTC. J is TRBJ2-7 and V is TRBV29-1; possibly TRBD1 for D (5 bases). V lost 7 bases and J lost 4, with 17 bases in between. The germline CDR1 and CDR2 sequences are SQVTM and ANQGSEA. CDR3 length: 13 amino acids.

This CDR3 reads CASQVTTDRVETQYF. In DNA, the CDR3 is TGTGCCAGCCAAGTTACCACGGACAGGGTAGAGACCCAGTACTTC. This chain links TRBV6-5 with TRBJ2-5, with 8 bases lining up with TRBD1. J gave up 4 bases and V 8 bases, and 12 bases lay outside the gene matches. The CDR3 sequence is 15 residues long. CDR1 MNHEY and CDR2 SVGAGI come from the germline V gene.

The chain carries TRBV2 and TRBJ2-2; perhaps TRBD1 as D (5 bases). Trimming pared 5 bases from V and 2 bases from J, leaving 9 bases between. This CDR3 contains 14 residues. Germline V gene data show CDR1 as SNHLY and CDR2 as FYNNEI. In DNA form, the CDR3 reads TGTGCCAGCAGTACGGACATTAACACCGGGGAGCTGTTTTTT. Its translation: CASSTDINTGELFF.

This clone appeared a single time. The V and J genes are TRBV20-1 and TRBJ2-1, with no clear D. The CDR3 is made up of 9 amino acids. The V end was cut by 7 bases, the J end by 6 bases, with 4 bases between. Germline V gives CDR1 DFQATT, CDR2 SNEGSKA (reference sequence). CDR3 amino acids: CSVLNEQFF. The CDR3 coding sequence is TGCAGTGTTCTCAATGAGCAGTTCTTC.

The gene calls are TRBV7-3 and TRBJ1-2, with D uncertain. Germline CDR1 reads SGHTA; CDR2 reads FQGTGA. The V and J ends lost 2 bases and 3 bases respectively, with 16 bases between them. CDR3 length: 16 amino acids. As DNA, the CDR3 is TGTGCCAGCAGCTTAGGGAGGGTGTCCGGAGACTATGGCTACACCTTC. This sequence encodes CASSLGRVSGDYGYTF.

The chain is built from TRBV29-1 and TRBJ1-4; TRBD1 aligns across 9 bases. J gave up 4 bases and V 4 bases, and 1 base lay outside the gene matches. The CDR3 length is 13 residues. Germline V gene lookup returns CDR1 SQVTM and CDR2 ANQGSEA. The CDR3 DNA sequence: TGCAGCGTTGGGGACAGGGTTAATGAAAAACTGTTTTTT. It codes for CSVGDRVNEKLFF.

The chain combines TRBV2 with TRBJ1-5; TRBD1 aligns across 11 bases. Germline CDR1 SNHLY, CDR2 FYNNEI. Trimming removed 5 bases from V and 6 bases from J; junction bases left unmatched: 6. This CDR3 is built from 15 residues. The CDR3 region has the DNA TGTGCCAGCAGTCTAGGACAGGGGGCTAGTCAGCCCCAGCATTTT. This translates into CASSLGQGASQPQHF.

This chain uses TRBV5-1 with TRBJ2-3; 11 nucleotides match TRBD2. J gave up 2 bases and V 0 bases, and 5 bases lay outside the gene matches. The CDR3 loop spans 17 amino acids. CDR1 is SGHRS and CDR2 is YFSETQ in the germline V gene. CDR3 sequence (DNA): TGCGCCAGCAGCTTGGCGTCTAGCGGGGGGATCACAGATACGCAGTATTTT. Protein: CASSLASSGGITDTQYF.

J is TRBJ2-5 and V is TRBV5-6, with 11 bases matching TRBD1. V lost 4 bases, J lost 5 bases, and 19 bases stayed unmatched. This CDR3 is 19 amino acids long. Germline V gene data show CDR1 as SGHDT and CDR2 as YYEEEE. CDR3 nucleotide sequence: TGTGCCAGCAGCCCCAGCCGGACAGGGGGCCGTTGGGTAGTGGAGACCCAGTACTTC. Its translation: CASSPSRTGGRWVVETQYF. Variable domain in full (rest from reference TRBV5-6 and TRBJ2-5): DAGVTQSPTHLIKTRGQQVTLRCSPKSGHDTVSWYQQALGQGPQFIFQYYEEEERQRGNFPDRFSGHQFPNYSSELNVNALLLGDSALYLCASSPSRTGGRWVVETQYFGPGTRLLVL.

J is TRBJ1-6 and V is TRBV6-1, with 7 bases lining up with TRBD1. Germline trimming cut 1 base from V and 6 bases from J; bases unmatched to any gene: 3. This CDR3 has 15 residues. Per the germline V gene, CDR1 is MNHNS and CDR2 is SASEGT. This CDR3 reads CASSEGGTVNSPLHF. Written as DNA, the CDR3 is TGTGCCAGCAGTGAAGGTGGGACAGTTAATTCACCCCTCCACTTT.

This clone was observed a few times. The rearrangement uses TRBV5-4 and TRBJ2-1, with D hard to call. CDR1 and CDR2 (germline): SGHNT, YYREEE (reference sequence). This CDR3 contains 11 residues. Trimming cost V 2 bases and J 5 bases, with 2 bases left between them. CDR3 amino acids: CASSFNNEQFF. DNA for the CDR3: TGTGCCAGCAGCTTTAACAATGAGCAGTTCTTC. Drawing the rest from reference TRBV5-4 and TRBJ2-1, the complete variable domain is ETGVTQSPTHLIKTRGQQVTLRCSSQSGHNTVSWYQQALGQGPQFIFQYYREEENGRGNFPPRFSGLQFPNYSSELNVNALELDDSALYLCASSFNNEQFFGPGTRLTVL.

The DNA of the CDR3 is TGTGCCAGCAGCGTAGAAGGACAGGGAGCTGGAAACACCATATATTTT. It yields the protein CASSVEGQGAGNTIYF. The rearrangement joins TRBV9 to TRBJ1-3; 8 positions agree with TRBD1. J gave up 2 bases and V 0 bases, and 4 bases lay outside the gene matches. Germline CDR1 SGDLS, CDR2 YYNGEE. This CDR3 is built from 16 residues. Filled out from reference TRBV9 and TRBJ1-3, the complete variable domain reads DSGVTQTPKHLITATGQRVTLRCSPRSGDLSVYWYQQSLDQGLQFLIQYYNGEERAKGNILERFSAQQFPDLHSELNLSSLELGDSALYFCASSVEGQGAGNTIYFGEGSWLTVV.

This clone was counted a few times. V usage is TRBV7-8 and J usage is TRBJ2-7; D is possibly TRBD1 (6 bases). Trimming shortened V by 1 base and J by 0 bases, and 13 bases separated the two germline ends. The CDR3 spans 16 residues. Germline CDR1 and CDR2: SGHVS and FQNEAQ. CDR3 amino acids: CASSLDRVGSSYEQYF. CDR3 nucleotide sequence: TGTGCCAGCAGCTTAGACAGGGTAGGGAGCTCCTACGAGCAGTACTTC.

This chain connects TRBV6-6 to TRBJ1-4; 9 bases line up with TRBD1. The germline V gene has CDR1 MNHNY and CDR2 SVGAGI (reference sequence). V shed 5 bases and J 8 bases; nucleotides not matched to a gene: 9. The CDR3 sequence is 15 residues long. DNA of the CDR3: TGTGCCAGCAGTGGACCGGGACAGGGCAACGAAAAACTGTTTTTT. Translated, it gives CASSGPGQGNEKLFF.

This rearrangement joins TRBV4-3 to TRBJ2-1, with D hard to call. The CDR3 length is 13 residues. CDR1 and CDR2 from the germline V gene are LGHNA and YSLEER. V lost 4 bases and J lost 8, with 12 bases in between. DNA of the CDR3: TGCGCCAGCAGCCGGCCCGGTCAGGATGAGCAGTTCTTC. Its protein product is CASSRPGQDEQFF.

The chain carries TRBV27 and TRBJ1-5; maybe TRBD1 (5 bases). The V end lost 5 bases, the J end lost 5 bases, and 13 bases lay between the germline ends. Germline CDR1 is MNHEY and CDR2 is SMNVEV (reference sequence). This CDR3 comprises 14 residues. The CDR3 DNA reads TGTGCCAGCAGTAACTCAGGGCCCTATCAGCCCCAGCATTTT. It translates to CASSNSGPYQPQHF.

The V gene is TRBV7-2, the J gene TRBJ1-2; no clear D. Germline V gives CDR1 SGHTA, CDR2 FQGNSA. This CDR3 comprises 13 residues. Trimming left V 5 bases short and J 1 base short, with 8 bases between. CDR3 in DNA: TGTGCCAGCAGCCGTAGACTTAACTATGGCTACACCTTC. Amino acids: CASSRRLNYGYTF.

The gene calls are TRBV5-8 and TRBJ1-5; D possibly corresponds to TRBD1 (5 bases). This CDR3 region has 14 residues. The V end lost 5 bases, the J end lost 4 bases, and 13 bases lay between the germline ends. CDR1 and CDR2 from the germline V gene are SGHTS and YDEGEE. CDR3 sequence reads: CASRRTGGNQPQHF. For the CDR3, the DNA is TGTGCCAGCAGACGGACGGGGGGTAATCAGCCCCAGCATTTT.

This clone appeared a few times. The gene calls are TRBV5-4 and TRBJ2-1, with 9 bases identical to TRBD2. Germline V gene data show CDR1 as SGHNT and CDR2 as YYREEE (reference sequence). The CDR3 spans 15 residues. J gave up 12 bases and V 4 bases, and 14 bases lay outside the gene matches. CDR3 nucleotides: TGTGCCAGCAGCGCCGGGACTAGCAAGACCGCACGGCAGTTCTTC. Its protein product is CASSAGTSKTARQFF.

The chain combines TRBV10-2 with TRBJ1-2, with D maybe TRBD1 (5 bases). Trimming shortened V by 0 bases and J by 3 bases, and 11 bases separated the two germline ends. The CDR3 has 15 residues. CDR1 is WSHSY, CDR2 SAAADI, per germline. The CDR3 sequence is CASSESGGADYGYTF. As DNA, the CDR3 is TGCGCCAGCAGTGAGTCTGGTGGGGCGGACTATGGCTACACCTTC.

V and J are TRBV14 and TRBJ2-7, with D tentatively TRBD2 (5 bases). V was shortened by 4 bases and J by 4 bases, with 14 bases between the two germline ends. Germline assignment: CDR1 SGHDN and CDR2 FVKESK. The length of the CDR3 is 14 residues. The CDR3, as DNA: TGTGCCAGCAGCCCGGGGTCGGATCTTTACGAGCAGTACTTC. Its protein is CASSPGSDLYEQYF.

The chain employs TRBV6-5 and TRBJ2-1; 9 bases line up with TRBD1. CDR1 MNHEY and CDR2 SVGAGI come from the germline V gene. With V trimmed by 9 bases and J by 2 bases, 8 bases remained unmatched. This CDR3 is built from 15 residues. The CDR3 region is CASRARDRAYNEQFF. The CDR3, as DNA: TGTGCCAGTCGAGCCCGGGACAGGGCCTACAATGAGCAGTTCTTC.